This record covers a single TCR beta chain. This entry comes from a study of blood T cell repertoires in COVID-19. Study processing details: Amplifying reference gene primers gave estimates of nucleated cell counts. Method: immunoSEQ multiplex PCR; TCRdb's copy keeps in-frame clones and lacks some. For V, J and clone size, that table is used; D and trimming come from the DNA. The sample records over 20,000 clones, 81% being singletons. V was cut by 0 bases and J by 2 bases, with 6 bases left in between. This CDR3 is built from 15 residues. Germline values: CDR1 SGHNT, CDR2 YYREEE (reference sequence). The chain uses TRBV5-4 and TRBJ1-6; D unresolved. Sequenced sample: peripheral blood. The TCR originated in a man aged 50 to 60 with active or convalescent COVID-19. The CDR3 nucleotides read TGTGCCAGCAGCTTGGGCGGGGCCTATAATTCACCCCTCCACTTT. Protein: CASSLGGAYNSPLHF.